The 22 T cell receptor beta chains reported below all come from one sample, sequenced in a study of cytomegalovirus exposure and HLA in healthy donors. In the PCR, 60 Vbeta and 13 Jbeta primers were used. Data came from immunoSEQ multiplex PCR; TCRdb stores just in-frame clones and leaves some out. The sample has 75,000 to 100,000 clones, approximately 72% seen once; the top ten hold 12% to 15%. Sample: PBMCs. These receptors were collected from a woman in her 70s in good health and CMV-seropositive.

This chain joins TRBV7-2 and TRBJ2-1; 7 bases align to TRBD1. Germline V gives CDR1 SGHTA, CDR2 FQGNSA. Trimming at V came to 5 bases and at J to 7 bases, leaving 5 bases not matched to a gene. The CDR3 covers 13 residues. The CDR3 nucleotides read TGTGCCAGCAGCCGACAGGGTAGGAATGAGCAGTTCTTC. Protein: CASSRQGRNEQFF.

This chain connects TRBV12-5 to TRBJ1-2, with a weak D call TRBD1 (5 bases). Trimming shortened V by 5 bases and J by 0 bases, and 10 bases separated the two germline ends. Germline CDR1 is LGHNT and CDR2 is FRNRAP. The CDR3 consists of 14 residues. Written as DNA, the CDR3 is TGTGCTAGTGGTCCTGTAGGGGCTAACTATGGCTACACCTTC. Residues: CASGPVGANYGYTF.

This clone was seen more than once but under ten times. The chain employs TRBV7-2 and TRBJ2-7; maybe TRBD2 (5 bases). V lost 5 bases and J lost 0, with 14 bases in between. CDR1 is SGHTA, CDR2 FQGNSA, per germline. The CDR3 is made up of 15 amino acids. CDR3 sequence: CASSPTRTSSYEQYF. For the CDR3, the DNA is TGTGCCAGCAGCCCGACTCGGACTTCCTCCTACGAGCAGTACTTC.

The gene calls are TRBV10-3 and TRBJ2-7; no definite D call. The CDR3 is 14 amino acids. The germline V and J ends were trimmed by 2 bases and 2 bases, with 10 bases remaining between them. Germline V gives CDR1 ENHRY, CDR2 SYGVKD. DNA for the CDR3: TGTGCCATCAGTGAGGCCATGGGCCCCTACGAGCAGTACTTC. Translation: CAISEAMGPYEQYF.

The genes are TRBV5-1 and TRBJ2-5; TRBD1 aligns across 9 bases. J lost 2 bases, V lost 1 base, and 6 bases had no gene match. In germline, CDR1 is SGHRS, CDR2 YFSETQ. The CDR3 extends over 16 amino acids. Here the CDR3 reads CASSLIGTGIQETQYF. The CDR3 bases are TGCGCCAGCAGCTTGATCGGGACAGGGATACAAGAGACCCAGTACTTC. The complete variable domain, with remaining parts taken from reference TRBV5-1 and TRBJ2-5, reads KAGVTQTPRYLIKTRGQQVTLSCSPISGHRSVSWYQQTPGQGLQFLFEYFSETQRNKGNFPGRFSGRQFSNSRSEMNVSTLELGDSALYLCASSLIGTGIQETQYFGPGTRLLVL.

V is TRBV2 and J is TRBJ2-3; no reliable D call. Trimming left V 4 bases short and J 0 bases short, with 8 bases between. Germline V lookup: CDR1 SNHLY, CDR2 FYNNEI. The length of the CDR3 is 14 residues. CDR3 sequence (DNA): TGTGCCAGCAGTGCGGTTCTAAGCACAGATACGCAGTATTTT. It is translated as CASSAVLSTDTQYF.

This clone was seen only a few times. The rearrangement links TRBV28 to TRBJ1-6, with 10 bases matching TRBD1. Germline CDR1 reads MDHEN; CDR2 reads SYDVKM. With 7 bases clipped from V and 12 bases from J, the junction kept 9 bases outside the gene matches. The CDR3 covers 14 residues. The CDR3 loop reads CASKGTGVSVPLHF. The CDR3 bases are TGTGCCAGCAAGGGGACAGGGGTTTCAGTACCCCTCCACTTT.

This chain joins TRBV5-4 and TRBJ2-7; TRBD2 aligns across 14 bases. This CDR3 is 16 amino acids long. Germline V lookup: CDR1 SGHNT, CDR2 YYREEE (reference sequence). V shed 4 bases, J shed 4 bases, and the junction held 7 bases outside the gene matches. The CDR3 coding sequence is TGTGCCAGCAGCCCTGCTGGGACTAGCGGGAGATACGAGCAGTACTTC. This gives the protein CASSPAGTSGRYEQYF.

This chain connects TRBV2 to TRBJ2-1; 9 nucleotides align to TRBD1. Per the germline V gene, CDR1 is SNHLY and CDR2 is FYNNEI. V shed 6 bases, J shed 8 bases, and the junction held 11 bases outside the gene matches. The CDR3 runs 15 residues. CDR3 coding DNA: TGTGCCAGCAGCGGGGACAGGGTAGATACGCATGAGCAGTTCTTC. Protein: CASSGDRVDTHEQFF.

This clone was seen a handful of times. V and J are TRBV19 and TRBJ1-5, with 7 bases fitting TRBD1. V was clipped by 2 bases and J by 0 bases; unmatched bases: 7. The CDR3 has 17 residues. Per the germline V gene, CDR1 is LNHDA and CDR2 is SQIVND (reference sequence). The DNA of the CDR3 is TGTGCCAGTAGTATAAGGTGGGCAGGGGGTAGCAATCAGCCCCAGCATTTT. Residues: CASSIRWAGGSNQPQHF.

This clone was counted a few times. The gene calls are TRBV10-3 and TRBJ2-1; TRBD1 might be the D (6 bases). Germline CDR1 is ENHRY and CDR2 is SYGVKD. V dropped 5 bases and J dropped 4 bases, with 12 bases sitting between them. The CDR3 length is 14 residues. The CDR3 nucleotides read TGTGCCATCAGTTCAACAGGGTTGTACAATGAGCAGTTCTTC. This encodes CAISSTGLYNEQFF.

The chain uses TRBV5-1 and TRBJ1-1; 7 nucleotides match TRBD1. The CDR3 contains 15 residues. V lost 4 bases and J lost 0; bases outside the gene matches: 6. CDR1 is SGHRS and CDR2 is YFSETQ in the germline V gene. The CDR3 loop is CASSPGDSMNTEAFF. The CDR3 DNA reads as TGCGCCAGCAGCCCAGGGGACAGCATGAACACTGAAGCTTTCTTT.

With regard to this clone: One end of the junction does not line up with germline, which may come from a read error. The V gene is TRBV7-7, the J gene TRBJ2-2; 15 bases fit TRBD2. Germline CDR1 reads SSHAT; CDR2 reads FNYEAQ (reference sequence). The CDR3 extends over 16 amino acids. The CDR3 region is CASSQGLAGGTGELFF. The CDR3 DNA is TGTGCTAGCAGCCAGGGACTAGCGGGAGGCACCGGGGAGCTGTTTTTT.

This rearrangement joins TRBV2 to TRBJ2-1; TRBD2 is a possible D gene (7 bases). The CDR3 is made up of 12 amino acids. Germline V CDR1 and CDR2: SNHLY, FYNNEI. Trimming removed 10 bases from V and 8 bases from J, with 15 bases in between. CDR3: CANLRGGDEQFF. CDR3 coding DNA: TGTGCCAACCTCCGCGGGGGCGATGAGCAGTTCTTC.

The chain employs TRBV10-1 and TRBJ2-3, with unresolved D. This CDR3 has 14 amino acids. The V gene lost 0 bases and the J gene lost 2 bases, with 6 bases spanning the gap. Germline-derived CDR1 and CDR2 are WNHNN and SYGVQD (reference sequence). The CDR3 coding sequence is TGCGCCAGCAGTGAGTCGATAGTCACAGATACGCAGTATTTT. Its translation: CASSESIVTDTQYF.

The J gene is TRBJ1-2, the V gene TRBV18; possibly TRBD1 for D (6 bases). V dropped 2 bases and J dropped 2 bases, with 9 bases sitting between them. The length of the CDR3 is 14 residues. Germline V gives CDR1 KGHSH, CDR2 LQKENI. The CDR3 DNA follows: TGTGCCAGCTCACCAGGACAGCTCAACTATGGCTACACCTTC. Its translation: CASSPGQLNYGYTF.

This clone was observed once. The genes are TRBV6-4 and TRBJ1-6, with D possibly matching TRBD1 (5 bases). The CDR3 is 14 residues long. The V end was cut by 3 bases, the J end by 4 bases, with 7 bases between. Germline CDR1 is MRHNA and CDR2 is SNTAGT. This chain's CDR3 is CASSDQGYNSPLHF. CDR3 nucleotides: TGTGCCAGCAGTGATCAGGGTTATAATTCACCCCTCCACTTT.

A few counts support this clone. This chain joins TRBV11-2 and TRBJ1-4; D remains unclear. CDR1 SGHAT and CDR2 FQNNGV come from the germline V gene. V was pared by 6 bases and J by 1 base, with 9 bases between. The CDR3 runs to 14 residues. The CDR3 coding sequence is TGTGCCAGCAGGTACTATGGAACTAATGAAAAACTGTTTTTT. Translated, it gives CASRYYGTNEKLFF.

The chain links TRBV28 to TRBJ1-5; D possibly corresponds to TRBD1 (5 bases). The V and J ends lost 1 base and 5 bases respectively, with 15 bases between them. The CDR3 sequence is 16 residues long. Germline loops: CDR1 MDHEN, CDR2 SYDVKM. The CDR3 nucleotides read TGTGCCAGCAGTTTATCAGCAGGGTGGCGCGATCAGCCCCAGCATTTT. It specifies CASSLSAGWRDQPQHF. Supplemented by reference TRBV28 and TRBJ1-5, the full variable domain reads DVKVTQSSRYLVKRTGEKVFLECVQDMDHENMFWYRQDPGLGLRLIYFSYDVKMKEKGDIPEGYSVSREKKERFSLILESASTNQTSMYLCASSLSAGWRDQPQHFGDGTRLSIL.

The V gene is TRBV6-5, the J gene TRBJ2-2, with D unresolved. From germline, CDR1 is MNHEY and CDR2 SVGAGI. The CDR3 runs to 15 residues. V lost 6 bases, J lost 0 bases, and 11 bases lay in between. CDR3 sequence (DNA): TGTGCCAGCAGGGCGGCCGTCCCGAACACCGGGGAGCTGTTTTTT. Translating it yields CASRAAVPNTGELFF.

In its sample, this clone was seen a few times. The J gene is TRBJ1-5, the V gene TRBV27; TRBD1 is a possible D gene (6 bases). The CDR3 has 15 amino acids. The germline V gene encodes CDR1 MNHEY and CDR2 SMNVEV (reference sequence). Trimming removed 1 base at V and 2 bases at J, with 9 bases between. CDR3 region: CASSLFGGRNQPQHF. The CDR3 DNA reads as TGTGCCAGCAGTTTATTTGGGGGCCGCAATCAGCCCCAGCATTTT.

This chain uses TRBV29-1 with TRBJ2-7, with 7 bases aligning to TRBD1. The junction had 3 bases not matched to a gene; V was cut back by 6 bases and J by 4 bases. This CDR3 has 11 residues. Germline values: CDR1 SQVTM, CDR2 ANQGSEA. CDR3 bases: TGCAGCGTGAACAGGGGATACGAGCAGTACTTC. It is translated as CSVNRGYEQYF.